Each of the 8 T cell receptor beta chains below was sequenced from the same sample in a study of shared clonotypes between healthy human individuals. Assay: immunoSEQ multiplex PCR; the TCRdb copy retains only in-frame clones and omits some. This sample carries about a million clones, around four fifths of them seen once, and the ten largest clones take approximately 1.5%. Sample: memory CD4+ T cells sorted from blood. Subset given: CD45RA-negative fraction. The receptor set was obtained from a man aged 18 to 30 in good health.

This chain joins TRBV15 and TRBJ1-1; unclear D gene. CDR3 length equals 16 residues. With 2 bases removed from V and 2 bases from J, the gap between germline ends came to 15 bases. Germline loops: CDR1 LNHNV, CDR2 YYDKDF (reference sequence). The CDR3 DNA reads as TGTGCCACCAGCAGAAATTCGGGAGCCACAAACACTGAAGCTTTCTTT. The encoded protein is CATSRNSGATNTEAFF. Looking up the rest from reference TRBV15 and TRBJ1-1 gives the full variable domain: DAMVIQNPRYQVTQFGKPVTLSCSQTLNHNVMYWYQQKSSQAPKLLFHYYDKDFNNEADTPDNFQSRRPNTSFCFLDIRSPGLGDTAMYLCATSRNSGATNTEAFFGQGTRLTVV.

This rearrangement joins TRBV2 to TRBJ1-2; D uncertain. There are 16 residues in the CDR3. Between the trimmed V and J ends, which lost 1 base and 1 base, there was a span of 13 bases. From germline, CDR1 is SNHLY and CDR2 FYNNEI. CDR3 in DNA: TGTGCCAGCAGTGAAGGAGGTCCAGCAAGTAACTATGGCTACACCTTC. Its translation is CASSEGGPASNYGYTF. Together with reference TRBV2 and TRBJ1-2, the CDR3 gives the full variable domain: EPEVTQTPSHQVTQMGQEVILRCVPISNHLYFYWYRQILGQKVEFLVSFYNNEISEKSEIFDDQFSVERPDGSNFTLKIRSTKLEDSAMYFCASSEGGPASNYGYTFGSGTRLTVV.

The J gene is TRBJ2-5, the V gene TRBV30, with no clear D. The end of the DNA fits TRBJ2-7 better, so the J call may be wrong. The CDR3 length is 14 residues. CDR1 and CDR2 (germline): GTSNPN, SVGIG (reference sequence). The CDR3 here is CAWSVLRSSYEQYF. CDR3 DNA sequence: TGTGCCTGGAGTGTTCTGCGGAGCTCCTACGAGCAGTACTTC.

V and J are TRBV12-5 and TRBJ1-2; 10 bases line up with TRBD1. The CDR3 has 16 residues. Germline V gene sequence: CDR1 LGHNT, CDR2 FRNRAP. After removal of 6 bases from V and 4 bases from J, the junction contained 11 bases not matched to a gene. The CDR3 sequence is CASGLGQGSSGYGYTF. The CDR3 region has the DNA TGTGCTAGTGGCCTGGGACAGGGGTCCTCGGGCTATGGCTACACCTTC.

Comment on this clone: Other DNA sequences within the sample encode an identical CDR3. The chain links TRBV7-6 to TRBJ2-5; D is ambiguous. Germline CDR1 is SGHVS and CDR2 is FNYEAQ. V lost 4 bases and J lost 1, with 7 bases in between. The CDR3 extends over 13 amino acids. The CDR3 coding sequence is TGTGCCAGCAGCTCCATCTCCCAAGAGACCCAGTACTTC. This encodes CASSSISQETQYF.

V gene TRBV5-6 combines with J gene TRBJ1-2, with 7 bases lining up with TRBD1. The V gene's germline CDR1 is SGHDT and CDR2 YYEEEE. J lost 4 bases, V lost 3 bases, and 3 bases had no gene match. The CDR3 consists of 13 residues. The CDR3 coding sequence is TGTGCCAGCAGCTCCGACAGGGTCTATGGCTACACCTTC. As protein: CASSSDRVYGYTF.

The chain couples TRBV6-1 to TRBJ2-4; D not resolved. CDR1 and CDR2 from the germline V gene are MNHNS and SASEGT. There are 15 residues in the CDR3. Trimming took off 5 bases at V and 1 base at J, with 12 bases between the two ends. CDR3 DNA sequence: TGTGCCAGCAGTCCTATGACAAACGCCAAAAACATTCAGTACTTC. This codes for CASSPMTNAKNIQYF.

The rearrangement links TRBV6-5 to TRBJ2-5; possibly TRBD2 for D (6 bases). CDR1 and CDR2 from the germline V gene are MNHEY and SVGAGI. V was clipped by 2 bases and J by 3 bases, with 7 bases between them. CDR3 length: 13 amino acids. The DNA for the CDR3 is TGTGCCAGCAGTTACGCTAGCGAAGAGACCCAGTACTTC. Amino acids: CASSYASEETQYF.